These 22 T cell receptor beta chains share one sample of origin, sequenced in a study of identical twins. TCRdb passed the 5' RACE reads through MiXCR, listing each CDR3 protein once. The profile shows a few hundred thousand distinct CDR3 sequences, more than 20% of them singletons. This sample was also put to use in a study of T cells expressing NK-cell markers.

Sample: CD4+ T cells sorted from blood. The receptors stem from a woman aged 18 to 35 in good health.

This clonotype occurred many times. V usage is TRBV7-9 and J usage is TRBJ2-3; D is ambiguous. V gave up 2 bases and J gave up 0 bases, with 9 bases separating them. Germline CDR1 is SEHNR and CDR2 is FQNEAQ (reference sequence). This CDR3 has 15 residues. The CDR3 protein is CASSLFRTSTDTQYF. In DNA form, the CDR3 reads TGTGCCAGCAGCTTATTCCGAACTAGCACAGATACGCAGTATTTT.

This sequence joins TRBV5-1 and TRBJ2-7; 11 nucleotides agree with TRBD2. Germline V CDR1 and CDR2: SGHRS, YFSETQ. V gave up 2 bases and J gave up 5 bases; unmatched junction bases: 6. This CDR3 contains 15 residues. The CDR3 region has the DNA TGCGCCAGCAGCTTACCACTAGCGGGGGCGGACGAGCAGTACTTC. This sequence encodes CASSLPLAGADEQYF.

This sequence joins TRBV10-3 and TRBJ2-1; the match to TRBD1 covers 7 bases. This CDR3 is 14 amino acids long. Trimming cost V 11 bases and J 4 bases; bases outside gene matches: 11. The germline gives CDR1 ENHRY, CDR2 SYGVKD. The CDR3: CAVAWDSLYNEQFF. CDR3 sequence (DNA): TGTGCCGTCGCCTGGGACAGTTTATACAATGAGCAGTTCTTC.

This chain's CDR3 is CASRPTRLAGAFDEQFF. DNA for the CDR3: TGTGCCAGCAGACCGACGAGGTTAGCGGGAGCTTTCGATGAGCAGTTCTTC. The chain combines TRBV7-9 with TRBJ2-1, with 9 bases fitting TRBD2. The CDR3 sequence is 17 residues long. CDR1 and CDR2 from the germline V gene are SEHNR and FQNEAQ (reference sequence). V was pared by 6 bases and J by 8 bases, with 17 bases of the junction left unmatched. The full variable domain, its missing parts supplied by reference TRBV7-9 and TRBJ2-1, is DTGVSQNPRHKITKRGQNVTFRCDPISEHNRLYWYRQTLGQGPEFLTYFQNEAQLEKSRLLSDRFSAERPKGSFSTLEIQRTEQGDSAMYLCASRPTRLAGAFDEQFFGPGTRLTVL.

This clonotype turned up a few times. J is TRBJ1-1 and V is TRBV20-1; no clear D gene. The germline V gene has CDR1 DFQATT and CDR2 SNEGSKA (reference sequence). The CDR3 runs 14 residues. The germline V and J ends were trimmed by 0 bases and 1 base, with 9 bases remaining between them. The CDR3 protein is CSARDSGSNTEAFF. CDR3 in DNA: TGCAGTGCTAGAGATAGCGGTTCGAACACTGAAGCTTTCTTT.

This chain uses TRBV7-9 with TRBJ2-7, with a tentative D call TRBD2 (5 bases). V lost 4 bases to trimming and J lost 6 bases, with 10 bases between them. This CDR3 region has 12 residues. The germline V gene encodes CDR1 SEHNR and CDR2 FQNEAQ (reference sequence). The CDR3 region is CASSYKEVEQYF. In DNA, the CDR3 is TGTGCCAGCAGCTACAAGGAGGTCGAGCAGTACTTC.

This clonotype was picked up many times. The chain links TRBV20-1 to TRBJ2-3; tentatively, D is TRBD2 (5 bases). V lost 5 bases and J 2 bases, leaving 14 bases between the germline ends. The germline V gene encodes CDR1 DFQATT and CDR2 SNEGSKA (reference sequence). The CDR3 extends over 14 amino acids. CDR3 protein: CSAFLSGITDTQYF. The CDR3, as DNA: TGCAGTGCTTTCCTAAGCGGTATCACAGATACGCAGTATTTT.

The chain uses TRBV5-8 and TRBJ1-5, with D possibly TRBD1 on 5 matching bases. CDR1 is SGHTS and CDR2 is YDEGEE in the germline V gene. Trimming shortened V by 2 bases and J by 3 bases, and 12 bases separated the two germline ends. The CDR3 is 15 residues long. CDR3 DNA sequence: TGTGCCAGCAGCTTTGGGACGGGACCCAATCAGCCCCAGCATTTT. It is translated as CASSFGTGPNQPQHF.

This clonotype was detected only once. The V call is TRBV18, the J call TRBJ2-5, with unresolved D. The germline V and J ends were trimmed by 0 bases and 4 bases, with 9 bases remaining between them. This CDR3 is built from 14 residues. Germline CDR1 reads KGHSH; CDR2 reads LQKENI. Here the CDR3 DNA reads TGTGCCAGCTCACCACCAGGGTCGGTAGAGACCCAGTACTTC. Translated, it gives CASSPPGSVETQYF.

The chain joins TRBV5-1 to TRBJ1-5; possible D gene TRBD1, 6 bases. With 1 base removed from V and 7 bases from J, the gap between germline ends came to 15 bases. Germline V gene lookup returns CDR1 SGHRS and CDR2 YFSETQ. The CDR3 covers 15 residues. The DNA of the CDR3 is TGCGCCAGCAGCTTGTTCCCAGGGGATGAGCAGCCCCAGCATTTT. Translating it yields CASSLFPGDEQPQHF.

This clonotype has just a few counts. This rearrangement joins TRBV18 to TRBJ2-7, with unresolved D. V gave up 3 bases and J gave up 6 bases, with 15 bases separating them. Germline loops: CDR1 KGHSH, CDR2 LQKENI. CDR3 length: 14 amino acids. CDR3 amino acids: CASSPLPQVAEQYF. The CDR3 region has the DNA TGTGCCAGCTCACCCTTGCCCCAGGTTGCCGAGCAGTACTTC.

The J gene is TRBJ1-1, the V gene TRBV29-1; 7 bases are a match to TRBD1. V was pared by 7 bases and J by 2 bases, with 4 bases of the junction left unmatched. In germline, CDR1 is SQVTM, CDR2 ANQGSEA. The CDR3 is 12 amino acids. Here the CDR3 reads CSGTGVNTEAFF. CDR3 nucleotide sequence: TGCAGCGGCACAGGGGTTAACACTGAAGCTTTCTTT.

The chain joins TRBV5-6 to TRBJ2-1; no clear D gene. There are 12 residues in the CDR3. V dropped 3 bases and J dropped 5 bases, with 6 bases sitting between them. Germline-derived CDR1 and CDR2 are SGHDT and YYEEEE. Here the CDR3 DNA reads TGTGCCAGCAGCTCCAGGCACAATGAGCAGTTCTTC. Translated, it gives CASSSRHNEQFF.

Written as DNA, the CDR3 is TGTGCCAGCAGAGGGGTCCCAGTGGAGACCCAGTACTTC. Its protein is CASRGVPVETQYF. V usage is TRBV12-3 or TRBV12-4 and J usage is TRBJ2-5; the D gene is possibly TRBD1 (5 bases). The CDR3 contains 13 residues. The ends were cut back, 6 bases at V and 5 bases at J, with 13 bases in the middle.

The rearrangement links TRBV5-5 to TRBJ2-3, with D hard to call. There are 12 residues in the CDR3. Trimming shortened V by 4 bases and J by 5 bases, and 8 bases separated the two germline ends. Looked up from germline, CDR1 is SGHKS and CDR2 is YYEKEE (reference sequence). DNA of the CDR3: TGTGCCAGCAGCGTAATGGGAGATACGCAGTATTTT. Protein: CASSVMGDTQYF. The complete variable domain, with remaining parts taken from reference TRBV5-5 and TRBJ2-3, reads DAGVTQSPTHLIKTRGQQVTLRCSPISGHKSVSWYQQVLGQGPQFIFQYYEKEERGRGNFPDRFSARQFPNYSSELNVNALLLGDSALYLCASSVMGDTQYFGPGTRLTVL.

The gene calls are TRBV10-3 and TRBJ2-1, with D hard to call. V lost 5 bases and J lost 8, with 7 bases in between. The CDR3 loop spans 11 amino acids. The germline V gene has CDR1 ENHRY and CDR2 SYGVKD. CDR3 bases: TGTGCCATCAGTCCTAGAGATGAGCAGTTCTTC. It encodes CAISPRDEQFF.

The rearrangement uses TRBV28 and TRBJ2-7, with D perhaps TRBD2 (5 bases). Germline V gives CDR1 MDHEN, CDR2 SYDVKM. The V end lost 8 bases, the J end lost 6 bases, and 20 bases lay between the germline ends. There are 14 residues in the CDR3. This CDR3 reads CASLAPGKNTEQYF. The CDR3, as DNA: TGTGCCAGCCTCGCCCCCGGGAAGAATACCGAGCAGTACTTC.

This clonotype was seen more than once but under ten times. The gene calls are TRBV10-3 and TRBJ2-3; D gene unclear. Germline V gives CDR1 ENHRY, CDR2 SYGVKD. The CDR3 is 13 residues long. The V end was cut by 2 bases, the J end by 0 bases, with 3 bases between. The CDR3 is CAISEESTDTQYF. In nucleotides, the CDR3 is TGTGCCATCAGTGAGGAGAGCACAGATACGCAGTATTTT.

This sequence joins TRBV12-3 or TRBV12-4 and TRBJ1-1, with D unclear. The CDR3 length is 12 residues. V shed 6 bases and J shed 2 bases, with 7 bases lying between them. The CDR3 coding sequence is TGTGCCAGCAGCTGGATAAACACTGAAGCTTTCTTT. Amino acids: CASSWINTEAFF.

The chain has TRBV9 and TRBJ1-3; 7 bases are shared with TRBD1. Germline-derived CDR1 and CDR2 are SGDLS and YYNGEE. The CDR3 extends over 14 amino acids. Trimming removed 5 bases from V and 2 bases from J; junction bases left unmatched: 4. This chain's CDR3 is CASRQGRTGNTIYF. DNA for the CDR3: TGTGCCAGCAGACAGGGGAGGACTGGAAACACCATATATTTT.

The table lists this clonotype with many counts. For the CDR3, the DNA is TGCGCCAGCACCGTAAATAGCGGCGATACGCAGTATTTT. Translated, it gives CASTVNSGDTQYF. The V gene is TRBV5-1, the J gene TRBJ2-3, with D possibly matching TRBD2 (6 bases). CDR1 and CDR2 from the germline V gene are SGHRS and YFSETQ. The ends were cut back, 6 bases at V and 6 bases at J, with 14 bases in the middle. This CDR3 has 13 residues.

This clonotype was seen a handful of times. This sequence joins TRBV11-2 and TRBJ2-7; 7 bases are shared with TRBD1. The germline CDR1 and CDR2 sequences are SGHAT and FQNNGV. The CDR3 consists of 15 residues. With V trimmed by 5 bases and J by 5 bases, 12 bases remained unmatched. The CDR3 DNA reads TGTGCCAGCAGCAGCGGACAGGTTTTGGCCGACGAGCAGTACTTC. Translating gives CASSSGQVLADEQYF.